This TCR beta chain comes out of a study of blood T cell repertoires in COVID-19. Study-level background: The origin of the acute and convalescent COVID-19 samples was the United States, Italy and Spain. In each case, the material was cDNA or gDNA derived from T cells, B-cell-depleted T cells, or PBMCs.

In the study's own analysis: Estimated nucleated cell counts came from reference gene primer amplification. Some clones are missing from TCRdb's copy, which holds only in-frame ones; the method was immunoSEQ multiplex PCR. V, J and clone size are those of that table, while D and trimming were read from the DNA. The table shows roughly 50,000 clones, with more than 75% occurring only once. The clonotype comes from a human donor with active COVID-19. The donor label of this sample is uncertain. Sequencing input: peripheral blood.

This CDR3 reads CASSLTGDWGYTF. The CDR3 nucleotides read TGTGCCAGCAGCTTAACGGGGGATTGGGGCTACACCTTC. V is TRBV7-9 and J is TRBJ1-2; D may be TRBD1 (5 bases). Trimming removed 2 bases from V and 8 bases from J, with 12 bases in between. Germline CDR1 SEHNR, CDR2 FQNEAQ (reference sequence). This CDR3 spans 13 amino acids.